A single sample gave rise to the 8 T cell receptor beta chains below, sequenced in a study of T cells after yellow fever vaccination. TCRdb reanalysed the 5' RACE reads using MiXCR and keeps one entry per CDR3 protein. The table includes a few hundred thousand distinct CDR3 sequences, about 3% detected once. The sample in question was CD4+ T cells sorted from PBMCs, obtained 10 days after the yellow fever booster vaccination. Every receptor here comes from a man aged 18 to 29 who received the YFV17D yellow fever vaccine.

This clonotype has a handful of counts. The rearrangement links TRBV10-3 to TRBJ1-2; D remains unclear. The germline CDR1 and CDR2 sequences are ENHRY and SYGVKD. The CDR3 is 14 residues long. V was cut by 7 bases and J by 2 bases, with 14 bases left in between. CDR3 nucleotide sequence: TGTGCCATCACTGGAGGACTCATGAACTATGGCTACACCTTC. Translating it yields CAITGGLMNYGYTF.

The sample holds many counts of this clonotype. The rearrangement links TRBV2 to TRBJ2-3, with D unclear. Trimming stripped 6 bases from V and 5 bases from J, with 9 bases between. The V gene's germline CDR1 is SNHLY and CDR2 FYNNEI. The CDR3 has 12 amino acids. This chain's CDR3 is CASSQVGDTQYF. DNA of the CDR3: TGTGCCAGCAGCCAAGTCGGAGATACGCAGTATTTT.

Many counts were recorded for this clonotype. The chain is built from TRBV7-7 and TRBJ2-7, with 7 nucleotides matching TRBD1. CDR1 and CDR2 from the germline V gene are SSHAT and FNYEAQ (reference sequence). J gave up 7 bases and V 4 bases, and 10 bases lay outside the gene matches. The length of the CDR3 is 14 residues. The CDR3 spells CASSSSTGSGEQYF. The CDR3, as DNA: TGTGCCAGCAGCTCTTCGACAGGGTCGGGGGAGCAGTACTTC.

Turning to this clonotype: At one boundary the junction diverges from the germline segment, which might be a read error. The chain employs TRBV5-1 and TRBJ2-7; 8 bases map to TRBD1. This CDR3 is built from 15 residues. The germline V gene encodes CDR1 SGHRS and CDR2 YFSETQ. The CDR3 protein is CASSLARGLSYERYF. The CDR3 region has the DNA TGCGCCAGCAGCTTGGCCAGGGGGCTAAGCTACGAGCGGTACTTC.

This clonotype has a handful of counts. The chain has TRBV19 and TRBJ2-2, with 7 bases that match TRBD1. CDR1 is LNHDA and CDR2 is SQIVND in the germline V gene (reference sequence). The CDR3 covers 15 residues. The trim removed 3 bases at V and 3 bases at J, leaving 4 bases unmatched. The chain's CDR3 is CASSITGVDTGELFF. CDR3 in DNA: TGTGCCAGTAGTATTACAGGGGTGGACACCGGGGAGCTGTTTTTT.

A few counts support this clonotype. The chain links TRBV6-1 to TRBJ2-7; tentative D call: TRBD2 (7 bases). Trimming took 6 bases from V and 2 from J, leaving 14 bases between them. The CDR3 covers 14 residues. The germline gives CDR1 MNHNS, CDR2 SASEGT. This CDR3 reads CASSVRGAAYEQYF. CDR3 coding DNA: TGTGCCAGCAGCGTCCGGGGGGCAGCCTACGAGCAGTACTTC.

At least ten counts were recorded for this clonotype. This sequence joins TRBV6-6 and TRBJ1-3, with D maybe TRBD1 (6 bases). In germline, CDR1 is MNHNY, CDR2 SVGAGI (reference sequence). This CDR3 comprises 17 residues. V gave up 0 bases and J gave up 4 bases, with 16 bases separating them. The chain's CDR3 is CASSYSMAPGEGNTIYF. The CDR3 bases are TGTGCCAGCAGTTACTCGATGGCACCAGGGGAAGGAAACACCATATATTTT.

This clonotype was seen at least ten times. The chain uses TRBV5-4 and TRBJ2-1; the match to TRBD2 covers 9 bases. V lost 0 bases, J lost 4 bases, and 8 bases stayed unmatched. The germline CDR1 and CDR2 sequences are SGHNT and YYREEE (reference sequence). This CDR3 region has 17 residues. The CDR3 DNA reads TGTGCCAGCAGCTTGGACCTAGCGGGGCCCTCTTACAATGAGCAGTTCTTC. Protein product: CASSLDLAGPSYNEQFF.